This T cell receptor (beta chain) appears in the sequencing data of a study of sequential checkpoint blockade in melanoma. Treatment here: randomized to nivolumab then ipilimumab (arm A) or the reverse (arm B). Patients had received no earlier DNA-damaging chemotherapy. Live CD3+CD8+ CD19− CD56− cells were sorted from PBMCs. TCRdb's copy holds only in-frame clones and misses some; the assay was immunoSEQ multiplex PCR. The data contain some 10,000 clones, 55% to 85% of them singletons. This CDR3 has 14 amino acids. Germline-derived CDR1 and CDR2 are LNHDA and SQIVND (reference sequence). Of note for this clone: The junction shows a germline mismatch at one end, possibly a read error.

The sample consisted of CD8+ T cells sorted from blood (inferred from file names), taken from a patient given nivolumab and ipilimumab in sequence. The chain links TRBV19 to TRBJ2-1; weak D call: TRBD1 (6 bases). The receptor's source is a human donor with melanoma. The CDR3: CASSPQGRDNEQFF. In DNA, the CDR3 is TGTGCCAGTAGTCCGCAAGGCAGGGACAACGAGCAGTTCTTC.